The present T cell receptor beta chain was sequenced within a study of shared clonotypes between healthy human individuals. Method: immunoSEQ multiplex PCR; TCRdb's copy keeps in-frame clones and lacks some. The sample lists over 100,000 clones; 68% were seen once. The germline gives CDR1 LNHNV, CDR2 YYDKDF (reference sequence). This CDR3 spans 17 amino acids. Trimming removed 0 bases at V and 5 bases at J, with 19 bases between. Sequences were obtained from memory CD8+ T cells sorted from blood. The subset is: CD45RO+ cells pooled with CCR7-negative TemRA cells. The clonotype originates from a woman in her twenties or thirties in good health. The chain carries TRBV15 and TRBJ1-2; D is uncertain. The CDR3 DNA is TGTGCCACCAGCAGAGATGGCGAGACACTAGAGACGTATGGCTACACCTTC. Encoded protein: CATSRDGETLETYGYTF.